This T cell receptor (beta chain) was identified in a study of blood T cell repertoires in COVID-19. The overall study: The origin of the acute and convalescent COVID-19 samples was the United States, Italy and Spain.

Assay used: immunoSEQ multiplex PCR; TCRdb lists only in-frame clones, some missing. The repertoire holds 250,000 to 350,000 clones, with 85% to 90% as singletons. This clone was observed once. Germline CDR1 is LGHDT and CDR2 is YNNKEL (reference sequence). CDR3 length: 12 amino acids. V was cut by 5 bases and J by 6 bases, with 9 bases left in between. The sequencing input was peripheral blood. The V and J genes are TRBV3-1 (or the pseudogene TRBV3-2) and TRBJ2-3; D gene uncertain. This receptor was identified in a woman aged 45-60 years with active or convalescent COVID-19. In DNA form, the CDR3 reads TGTGCCAGCAGCAGTGTGAGGGATACGCAGTATTTT. Protein sequence: CASSSVRDTQYF.